These 3 T cell receptor beta chains were all obtained from the same sample, sequenced in a study of graft-versus-host responses after intestinal transplantation. Profiling relied on immunoSEQ multiplex PCR, and the TCRdb table lists in-frame clones only, not all of them. The sample lists 30,000 to 45,000 clones, roughly 93% seen once, with under 25% in the top ten. The antigens of these receptors remain unknown. The input for sequencing was unstimulated CD8+ T cells sorted from spleen or lymph node cells, taken before transplant. The receptors shown here come from a human donor who was the organ donor for an intestinal transplant.

The chain couples TRBV10-3 to TRBJ1-2; D not certain. The germline CDR1 and CDR2 sequences are ENHRY and SYGVKD. V lost 0 bases and J lost 4, with 9 bases in between. The CDR3 runs to 14 residues. The CDR3 nucleotides read TGTGCCATCAGTGAGTCGATGTGGGGCTATGGCTACACCTTC. This codes for CAISESMWGYGYTF.

The chain recombines TRBV10-3 with TRBJ2-7, with 7 bases aligning to TRBD1. Germline CDR1 is ENHRY and CDR2 is SYGVKD. Trimming took 3 bases from V and 3 from J; bases not matched to a gene: 8. The length of the CDR3 is 15 residues. The CDR3 nucleotides are TGTGCCATCAGTGACAACAGGGGAAGCTACTACGAGCAGTACTTC. Protein product: CAISDNRGSYYEQYF.

This clone was seen only a few times. The chain employs TRBV19 and TRBJ1-3, with unresolved D. This CDR3 has 15 residues. With 5 bases removed from V and 2 bases from J, the gap between germline ends came to 13 bases. Per germline, CDR1 LNHDA and CDR2 SQIVND (reference sequence). In nucleotides, the CDR3 is TGTGCCAGTAGTGACGGCTTTTGGCCTGGAAACACCATATATTTT. Translated, it gives CASSDGFWPGNTIYF.